One T cell receptor (beta chain) is described in this entry. Trimming cost V 2 bases and J 6 bases, with 2 bases left between them. Looked up from germline, CDR1 is PRHDT and CDR2 is FYEKMQ (reference sequence). This CDR3 comprises 11 residues. This sample was included in a study of T cell changes during pregnancy in multiple sclerosis. Only in-frame clones appear in the TCRdb table, and some are missing; sequencing was by immunoSEQ multiplex PCR. This table has about 69,000 clones, 88% appearing once. The starting material was peripheral blood, obtained before pregnancy. The rearrangement joins TRBV13 to TRBJ2-1; no firm D call. The clonotype comes from a female donor with multiple sclerosis, enrolled in a pregnancy study. CDR3: CASSLRNEQFF. CDR3 nucleotide sequence: TGTGCCAGCAGCTTACGCAATGAGCAGTTCTTC.